One and the same sample provided the 9 T cell receptor beta chains below, sequenced in a study of Graves' ophthalmopathy and Graves' hyperthyroidism. TCR beta CDR3 amplification used RNA transcripts. The first-round RT-PCR employed HTBI primers together with the Qiagen OneStep RT-PCR kit. A multiplex PCR was then performed as the second round. TCRdb analysed the multiplex PCR reads with MiXCR anew, one entry per CDR3 protein. The sample includes about 480,000 distinct CDR3 sequences, approximately 14% seen only once; the top ten take about 10%. Specimen: blood. The source is a woman in her 30s with Graves' ophthalmopathy.

The genes are TRBV28 and TRBJ1-2, with 8 positions matching TRBD1. J lost 4 bases, V lost 8 bases, and 9 bases had no gene match. This CDR3 has 14 amino acids. CDR1 and CDR2 from the germline V gene are MDHEN and SYDVKM. The CDR3 bases are TGTGCCAGCGCTCAGGACAGGGTTAGCTATGGCTACACCTTC. It encodes CASAQDRVSYGYTF.

This clonotype was observed at least ten times. This sequence joins TRBV6-1 and TRBJ1-1, with no clear D. The germline V gene has CDR1 MNHNS and CDR2 SASEGT. Trimming removed 3 bases at V and 1 base at J, with 6 bases between. The CDR3 has 13 amino acids. CDR3 protein: CASSEVRNTEAFF. In DNA, the CDR3 is TGTGCCAGCAGTGAGGTGCGGAACACTGAAGCTTTCTTT.

The gene calls are TRBV9 and TRBJ2-7; D is ambiguous. CDR1 and CDR2 (germline): SGDLS, YYNGEE. The CDR3 is 17 amino acids. The ends were cut back, 0 bases at V and 6 bases at J, with 22 bases in the middle. CDR3 sequence (DNA): TGTGCCAGCAGCGTAGCCCGCTCGGCCGCCTCTATATTCGAGCAGTACTTC. This encodes CASSVARSAASIFEQYF.

This clonotype was recorded many times. The rearrangement joins TRBV9 to TRBJ1-2; tentatively, D is TRBD1 (5 bases). The CDR3 runs 11 residues. CDR1 SGDLS and CDR2 YYNGEE come from the germline V gene. V was trimmed by 3 bases and J by 12 bases, leaving 12 bases between them. The CDR3 spells CASSASGYHTF. The CDR3 bases are TGTGCCAGCAGCGCCTCAGGGTACCACACCTTC.

This clonotype was seen ten or more times. The chain joins TRBV4-1 to TRBJ1-5; TRBD1 is a possible D gene (5 bases). The germline V gene has CDR1 MGHRA and CDR2 YSYEKL. This CDR3 comprises 16 residues. The V end lost 1 base, the J end lost 1 base, and 11 bases lay between the germline ends. CDR3 loop: CASSQGGGKSNQPQHF. The CDR3, as DNA: TGCGCCAGCAGCCAAGGCGGGGGTAAAAGCAATCAGCCCCAGCATTTT.

This clonotype was seen at least ten times. This sequence joins TRBV7-2 and TRBJ2-5; D might be TRBD1 (6 bases). Trimming removed 1 base at V and 5 bases at J, with 14 bases between. CDR3 size: 15 residues. Germline CDR1 and CDR2: SGHTA and FQGNSA. The CDR3 region is CASSLVRGGSETQYF. In DNA, the CDR3 is TGTGCCAGCAGCTTAGTCAGGGGTGGATCCGAGACCCAGTACTTC.

This clonotype has at least ten counts. The gene calls are TRBV12-3 or TRBV12-4 and TRBJ1-2, with D tentatively TRBD1 (5 bases). V was shortened by 4 bases and J by 5 bases, with 8 bases between the two germline ends. CDR3 size: 12 residues. The CDR3 region has the DNA TGTGCCAGCAGTTCCCGACAGTATGGCTACACCTTC. It codes for CASSSRQYGYTF.

This clonotype was counted ten times or more. The chain employs TRBV7-2 and TRBJ1-2; D is perhaps TRBD1 (5 bases). Trimming took 4 bases from V and 1 from J, leaving 13 bases between them. The CDR3 spans 15 residues. Germline V gene sequence: CDR1 SGHTA, CDR2 FQGNSA. The CDR3 loop is CASSSFREDNYGYTF. CDR3 sequence (DNA): TGTGCCAGCAGCTCCTTCAGGGAGGATAACTATGGCTACACCTTC.

The table lists this clonotype with many counts. The chain uses TRBV6-1 and TRBJ1-5; TRBD1 matches 7 bases. Germline V gene data show CDR1 as MNHNS and CDR2 as SASEGT. The CDR3 consists of 15 residues. The J segment lost 0 bases and the V segment lost 4 bases, leaving 3 bases of the junction unmatched. The CDR3 region is CASSATGISNQPQHF. CDR3 nucleotide sequence: TGTGCCAGCAGTGCGACAGGGATTAGCAATCAGCCCCAGCATTTT.